Below, 30 T cell receptor beta chains from the same sample are listed, as sequenced in a study of cytomegalovirus exposure and HLA in healthy donors. Primers: 60 Vbeta forward and 13 Jbeta reverse. Sequencing was performed with immunoSEQ multiplex PCR; in TCRdb, only in-frame clones are kept and a portion is missing. The data hold some 110,000 clones, with around 82% observed a single time. The specimen sequenced was PBMCs. These receptors were collected from a man aged 40-49 years in good health and CMV-seronegative.

The J gene is TRBJ2-6, the V gene TRBV7-2; 7 nucleotides line up with TRBD1. Germline CDR1 and CDR2: SGHTA and FQGNSA. J was trimmed by 4 bases and V by 5 bases; bases with no gene match: 5. The CDR3 length is 15 residues. CDR3 sequence (DNA): TGTGCCAGCAGCCTAACAGGGGCCGGGGCCAACGTCCTGACTTTC. Its translation is CASSLTGAGANVLTF.

V gene TRBV5-1 combines with J gene TRBJ1-6, with unresolved D. This CDR3 region has 14 residues. V dropped 1 base and J dropped 14 bases, with 16 bases sitting between them. Germline CDR1 is SGHRS and CDR2 is YFSETQ. The CDR3 here is CASSLNRGTSSLHF. CDR3 nucleotide sequence: TGCGCCAGCAGCTTGAATCGGGGAACGAGTTCCCTCCACTTT. Using reference TRBV5-1 and TRBJ1-6 for the parts outside the CDR3, the full variable domain is KAGVTQTPRYLIKTRGQQVTLSCSPISGHRSVSWYQQTPGQGLQFLFEYFSETQRNKGNFPGRFSGRQFSNSRSEMNVSTLELGDSALYLCASSLNRGTSSLHFGNGTRLTVT.

V usage is TRBV7-2 and J usage is TRBJ2-6, with TRBD2 matching over 7 bases. Unmatched junction bases numbered 3, after V lost 5 bases and J lost 2 bases. Germline lookup yields CDR1 SGHTA and CDR2 FQGNSA. The CDR3 is 15 amino acids. CDR3 sequence: CASSSGAAGANVLTF. CDR3 bases: TGTGCCAGCAGCAGCGGGGCGGCTGGGGCCAACGTCCTGACTTTC.

The chain carries TRBV11-1 and TRBJ2-4; D is perhaps TRBD2 (6 bases). Germline V gives CDR1 SGHAT, CDR2 FQDESV (reference sequence). CDR3 size: 14 residues. Trimming left V 5 bases short and J 7 bases short, with 15 bases between. The CDR3 DNA reads TGTGCCAGCAGCCTAAGCCAGGGAGGTAACATTCAGTACTTC. This translates into CASSLSQGGNIQYF. The full variable domain, in which reference TRBV11-1 and TRBJ2-4 provide the parts outside the CDR3, is EAEVAQSPRYKITEKSQAVAFWCDPISGHATLYWYRQILGQGPELLVQFQDESVVDDSQLPKDRFSAERLKGVDSTLKIQPAELGDSAMYLCASSLSQGGNIQYFGAGTRLSVL.

The V call is TRBV5-4, the J call TRBJ2-4; TRBD2 matches at 9 bases. The germline gives CDR1 SGHNT, CDR2 YYREEE (reference sequence). V lost 0 bases to trimming and J lost 8 bases; unmatched junction nucleotides: 9. The CDR3 length is 16 residues. The CDR3 region has the DNA TGTGCCAGCAGCTTGGTGGGCGGGGGGGCTGCGGACATTCAGTACTTC. This sequence encodes CASSLVGGGAADIQYF.

The rearrangement uses TRBV12-5 and TRBJ2-3; D may be TRBD1 (6 bases). Germline V gives CDR1 LGHNT, CDR2 FRNRAP. The CDR3 has 14 amino acids. V shed 8 bases and J shed 2 bases, with 14 bases lying between them. The CDR3 DNA is TGTGCTAGTTACCCTGGACAGATCACAGATACGCAGTATTTT. Amino acids: CASYPGQITDTQYF.

The chain employs TRBV27 and TRBJ2-5; D is unclear. The ends were cut back, 5 bases at V and 5 bases at J, with 12 bases in the middle. This CDR3 has 13 residues. Germline CDR1 is MNHEY and CDR2 is SMNVEV (reference sequence). The CDR3 loop reads CASSPIEWETQYF. The CDR3 bases are TGTGCCAGCAGTCCGATAGAATGGGAGACCCAGTACTTC.

The chain couples TRBV6-5 to TRBJ1-3, with 7 bases aligning to TRBD1. Germline V gene data show CDR1 as MNHEY and CDR2 as SVGAGI. J lost 3 bases, V lost 4 bases, and 6 bases had no gene match. This CDR3 comprises 15 residues. The CDR3 sequence is CASSSVTGVGNTIYF. The DNA for the CDR3 is TGTGCCAGCAGTTCCGTAACAGGGGTTGGAAACACCATATATTTT.

This chain joins TRBV5-6 and TRBJ1-2; no firm D call. Trimming removed 0 bases from V and 1 base from J, with 7 bases in between. CDR3 length equals 14 residues. Per germline, CDR1 SGHDT and CDR2 YYEEEE. Written as DNA, the CDR3 is TGTGCCAGCAGCTTGGTGACTCATAACTATGGCTACACCTTC. Protein sequence: CASSLVTHNYGYTF.

The chain couples TRBV4-2 to TRBJ1-2; a possible D gene is TRBD1 (5 bases). CDR3 length equals 15 residues. The V end was cut by 4 bases, the J end by 0 bases, with 12 bases between. CDR1 is LGHNA and CDR2 is YNFKEQ in the germline V gene. The CDR3 loop reads CASSPSQGTNYGYTF. CDR3 DNA: TGTGCCAGCAGCCCCTCCCAGGGAACTAACTATGGCTACACCTTC.

This chain uses TRBV7-9 with TRBJ1-4, with no clear D. V gave up 0 bases and J gave up 8 bases, with 7 bases separating them. Germline V gene data show CDR1 as SEHNR and CDR2 as FQNEAQ (reference sequence). The CDR3 is made up of 13 amino acids. CDR3 residues: CASSLATAEKLFF. CDR3 nucleotide sequence: TGTGCCAGCAGCTTAGCTACAGCCGAAAAACTGTTTTTT.

This clone occurred a few times. CDR3 in amino acids: CASSQEQDRDEKLFF. CDR3 bases: TGTGCCAGCAGCCAAGAACAGGACAGGGACGAAAAACTGTTTTTT. The chain is built from TRBV4-2 and TRBJ1-4, with 8 bases aligning to TRBD1. The V gene's germline CDR1 is LGHNA and CDR2 YNFKEQ. V lost 0 bases and J lost 8; bases outside the gene matches: 5. This CDR3 region has 15 residues.

The chain recombines TRBV18 with TRBJ1-2; TRBD1 matches 7 bases. With V trimmed by 4 bases and J by 8 bases, 10 bases remained unmatched. Germline-derived CDR1 and CDR2 are KGHSH and LQKENI. CDR3 length equals 14 residues. The CDR3 DNA follows: TGTGCCAGCTCACTGGGACAGCCGTCCCAAGGCTACACCTTC. This translates into CASSLGQPSQGYTF.

The rearrangement joins TRBV2 to TRBJ2-3, with 10 bases lining up with TRBD1. Losses at the gene ends were 7 bases for V and 0 bases for J; bases not matched to a gene: 7. The length of the CDR3 is 16 residues. CDR1 is SNHLY, CDR2 FYNNEI, per germline. CDR3: CASNSGQGKSTDTQYF. CDR3 DNA: TGTGCCAGCAACTCGGGACAGGGGAAGAGCACAGATACGCAGTATTTT.

Notes on this clone: Distinct nucleotide sequences in the sample also encode this CDR3. This chain uses TRBV2 with TRBJ1-1; D remains unclear. Germline V lookup: CDR1 SNHLY, CDR2 FYNNEI. The CDR3 spans 13 residues. Trimming removed 7 bases at V and 5 bases at J, with 14 bases between. CDR3 DNA: TGTGCCAGCATGATGGACGCGGGGACTGAAGCTTTCTTT. It encodes CASMMDAGTEAFF.

This clone has only a few counts. The rearrangement links TRBV11-3 to TRBJ2-6; tentatively, D is TRBD1 (6 bases). Trimming pared 5 bases from V and 1 base from J, leaving 12 bases between. In germline, CDR1 is SGHNT, CDR2 YENEEA. The CDR3 length is 16 residues. For the CDR3, the DNA is TGTGCCAGCAGCCTCGAAGACAGGTCTGGGGCCAACGTCCTGACTTTC. Its protein is CASSLEDRSGANVLTF.

The rearrangement uses TRBV4-1 and TRBJ1-1, with D uncertain. Per germline, CDR1 MGHRA and CDR2 YSYEKL. The CDR3 runs to 15 residues. Trimming removed 0 bases at V and 2 bases at J, with 10 bases between. CDR3 residues: CASSQDDRSNTEAFF. CDR3 nucleotides: TGCGCCAGCAGCCAAGACGATCGGTCAAACACTGAAGCTTTCTTT.

The J gene is TRBJ2-7, the V gene TRBV10-3, with D maybe TRBD1 (5 bases). This CDR3 has 12 residues. The V end lost 4 bases, the J end lost 7 bases, and 11 bases lay between the germline ends. The germline CDR1 and CDR2 sequences are ENHRY and SYGVKD. Here the CDR3 DNA reads TGTGCCATCAGTGGAGCAGGGCATGAGCAGTACTTC. Translating gives CAISGAGHEQYF.

The V gene is TRBV11-2, the J gene TRBJ2-4; tentatively, D is TRBD1 (7 bases). Germline CDR1 is SGHAT and CDR2 is FQNNGV. Trimming took off 1 base at V and 3 bases at J, with 16 bases between the two ends. The CDR3 spans 17 residues. CDR3 amino acids: CASSLGGRQGGKNIQYF. As DNA, the CDR3 is TGTGCCAGCAGCTTAGGAGGCCGACAGGGAGGCAAAAACATTCAGTACTTC.

The gene calls are TRBV7-2 and TRBJ2-2; no firm D call. The germline CDR1 and CDR2 sequences are SGHTA and FQGNSA. CDR3 size: 13 residues. Trimming shortened V by 3 bases and J by 5 bases, and 7 bases separated the two germline ends. The CDR3 DNA is TGTGCCAGCAGCTTTTCTTTTACCGGGGAGCTGTTTTTT. Protein: CASSFSFTGELFF. Full variable domain (rest looked up from reference TRBV7-2 and TRBJ2-2): GAGVSQSPSNKVTEKGKDVELRCDPISGHTALYWYRQSLGQGLEFLIYFQGNSAPDKSGLPSDRFSAERTGGSVSTLTIQRTQQEDSAVYLCASSFSFTGELFFGEGSRLTVL.

This chain connects TRBV12-5 to TRBJ1-5; 7 nucleotides align to TRBD1. The CDR3 has 13 amino acids. Looked up from germline, CDR1 is LGHNT and CDR2 is FRNRAP. V gave up 4 bases and J gave up 7 bases; unmatched junction bases: 4. CDR3 DNA sequence: TGTGCTAGTGGTTCAGGGGGACGGCAGCCCCAGCATTTT. It translates to CASGSGGRQPQHF.

The chain is built from TRBV7-2 and TRBJ1-3; no definite D call. Trimming took off 6 bases at V and 0 bases at J, with 9 bases between the two ends. The germline CDR1 and CDR2 sequences are SGHTA and FQGNSA. The CDR3 runs 14 residues. This chain's CDR3 is CASRETVSGNTIYF. CDR3 sequence (DNA): TGTGCCAGCAGAGAAACAGTCTCTGGAAACACCATATATTTT. Full variable domain (outside the CDR3, taken from reference TRBV7-2 and TRBJ1-3): GAGVSQSPSNKVTEKGKDVELRCDPISGHTALYWYRQSLGQGLEFLIYFQGNSAPDKSGLPSDRFSAERTGGSVSTLTIQRTQQEDSAVYLCASRETVSGNTIYFGEGSWLTVV.

V and J are TRBV6-5 and TRBJ1-2; 9 positions agree with TRBD1. The CDR3 extends over 15 amino acids. Germline CDR1 is MNHEY and CDR2 is SVGAGI. V was pared by 6 bases and J by 4 bases, with 9 bases of the junction left unmatched. For the CDR3, the DNA is TGTGCCAGCAGCAAAGGCACAGGGGGCAGCTATGGCTACACCTTC. This gives the protein CASSKGTGGSYGYTF.

This clone was seen more than once but under ten times. The chain links TRBV11-2 to TRBJ2-2; D gene unclear. Per germline, CDR1 SGHAT and CDR2 FQNNGV. Trimming removed 0 bases from V and 1 base from J, with 3 bases in between. The CDR3 totals 14 residues. The DNA for the CDR3 is TGTGCCAGCAGCTTAGATAGGAACACCGGGGAGCTGTTTTTT. Residues: CASSLDRNTGELFF.

The chain combines TRBV12-5 with TRBJ2-2, with D unclear. Germline V gene sequence: CDR1 LGHNT, CDR2 FRNRAP. CDR3 length equals 11 residues. Trimming removed 7 bases at V and 8 bases at J, with 8 bases between. This CDR3 is CASASMGELFF. CDR3 sequence (DNA): TGTGCTAGTGCCAGTATGGGGGAGCTGTTTTTT.

The chain couples TRBV6-4 to TRBJ2-1; TRBD1 matches 7 bases. V dropped 0 bases and J dropped 8; count of bases not matched to a gene: 4. The CDR3 runs to 14 residues. Germline CDR1 is MRHNA and CDR2 is SNTAGT. The CDR3 nucleotides read TGTGCCAGCAGTGACTCGATAGGGGGCTATGAGCAGTTCTTC. This sequence encodes CASSDSIGGYEQFF.

This chain uses TRBV19 with TRBJ1-2; tentative D call: TRBD1 (6 bases). V was pared by 5 bases and J by 4 bases, with 20 bases between. The germline gives CDR1 LNHDA, CDR2 SQIVND (reference sequence). The CDR3 is 16 residues long. The DNA of the CDR3 is TGTGCCAGTAGTCCCCAGACAGGACCAAAACTCTATGGCTACACCTTC. Translated, it gives CASSPQTGPKLYGYTF.

The J gene is TRBJ2-1, the V gene TRBV18; 12 bases are shared with TRBD2. Germline trimming cut 6 bases from V and 9 bases from J; bases unmatched to any gene: 9. This CDR3 region has 15 residues. Per the germline V gene, CDR1 is KGHSH and CDR2 is LQKENI. CDR3 protein: CASSPPTSGGFEQFF. DNA for the CDR3: TGTGCCAGCTCTCCCCCGACTAGCGGGGGATTTGAGCAGTTCTTC.

This clone was detected only once. The chain has TRBV18 and TRBJ2-5, with a possible D match to TRBD1 (6 bases). The CDR3 is made up of 15 amino acids. Per germline, CDR1 KGHSH and CDR2 LQKENI. The V end lost 3 bases, the J end lost 5 bases, and 16 bases lay between the germline ends. The CDR3 here is CASSPSGVGRETQYF. The DNA of the CDR3 is TGTGCCAGCTCACCCTCAGGGGTGGGCCGGGAGACCCAGTACTTC.

This sequence joins TRBV5-1 and TRBJ2-1; 7 nucleotides match TRBD1. The germline CDR1 and CDR2 sequences are SGHRS and YFSETQ. The CDR3 sequence is 15 residues long. J lost 7 bases, V lost 4 bases, and 11 bases had no gene match. This CDR3 is CASSPRDRELNEQFF. In nucleotides, the CDR3 is TGCGCCAGCAGCCCCCGAGACAGGGAATTGAATGAGCAGTTCTTC.